This T cell receptor beta chain appears in the sequencing data of a study of T cell responses to AZD1222 COVID-19 vaccine. Overall study: Analyses pooled second doses at about 4 or about 12 weeks.

Worth noting for this clone: Its target is unknown.

The CDR3 contains 16 residues. Germline V gene data show CDR1 as MNHNY and CDR2 as SVGAGI (reference sequence). V was trimmed by 6 bases and J by 2 bases, leaving 19 bases between them. Study conclusions and caveats: Seropositive AZD1222 recipients at baseline numbered only 5 or 6. After the peak T cell response, and only then, were repertoires sampled.

Data came from immunoSEQ multiplex PCR; TCRdb stores just in-frame clones and leaves some out. The data show about 120,000 clones, with approximately 92% seen just once and 1.1% held by the top ten. The rearrangement joins TRBV6-6 to TRBJ1-2, with D perhaps TRBD1 (6 bases). The starting material was peripheral blood, obtained on day 0 of AZD1222 vaccination. The sequence came from an adult in good health. The CDR3 loop is CASSRVSIGQNYGYTF. DNA of the CDR3: TGTGCCAGCAGCCGAGTTTCCATCGGACAGAACTATGGCTACACCTTC.